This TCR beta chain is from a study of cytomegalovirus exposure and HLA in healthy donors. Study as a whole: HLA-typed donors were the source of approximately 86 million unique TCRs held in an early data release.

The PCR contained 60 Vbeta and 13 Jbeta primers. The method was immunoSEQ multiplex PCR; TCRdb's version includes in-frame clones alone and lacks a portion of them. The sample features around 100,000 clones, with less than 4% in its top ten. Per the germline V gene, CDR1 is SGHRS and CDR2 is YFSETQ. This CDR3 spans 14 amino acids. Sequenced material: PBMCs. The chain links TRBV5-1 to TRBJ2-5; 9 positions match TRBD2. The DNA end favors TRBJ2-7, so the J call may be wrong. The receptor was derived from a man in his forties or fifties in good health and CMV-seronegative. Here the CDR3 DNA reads TGCGCCAGCAGCTCCGGGACTAGCACTTACGAGCAGTACTTC. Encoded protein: CASSSGTSTYEQYF.